This entry lists 26 T cell receptor beta chains sequenced from one sample in a study of cytomegalovirus exposure and HLA in healthy donors. The PCR contained 60 Vbeta and 13 Jbeta primers. Data came from immunoSEQ multiplex PCR; TCRdb stores just in-frame clones and leaves some out. The sample consists of roughly 180,000 clones, 9.5% of them appearing once. Input material: PBMCs. The receptors stem from a woman aged 25 to 39 in good health and CMV-seropositive.

This clone was counted only a few times. This sequence joins TRBV19 and TRBJ2-7, with D possibly TRBD2 on 5 matching bases. Trimming removed 1 base at V and 2 bases at J, with 12 bases between. CDR1 is LNHDA, CDR2 SQIVND, per germline (reference sequence). The CDR3 contains 15 residues. The CDR3: CASSIAQRPPYEQYF. Written as DNA, the CDR3 is TGTGCCAGTAGTATAGCCCAGCGGCCCCCCTACGAGCAGTACTTC.

The V and J genes are TRBV10-1 and TRBJ2-1; no definite D call. CDR3 length: 18 amino acids. Germline V gene lookup returns CDR1 WNHNN and CDR2 SYGVQD (reference sequence). V lost 0 bases and J lost 0, with 15 bases in between. Here the CDR3 reads CASSESYAGGSSYNEQFF. The CDR3, as DNA: TGCGCCAGCAGTGAGTCGTATGCCGGCGGAAGCTCCTACAATGAGCAGTTCTTC.

Details on this clone: The germline gene is not matched at one end of the junction; a read error may be the cause. J is TRBJ1-3 and V is TRBV6-1; 7 nucleotides match TRBD1. Per the germline V gene, CDR1 is MNHNS and CDR2 is SASEGT. This CDR3 region has 14 residues. CDR3 coding DNA: TGTGCCAGCAGTGAACTCTTCCTTCGGGACAGCAGACGGTTT. This translates into CASSELFLRDSRRF.

This clone was counted only a few times. The chain is built from TRBV5-4 and TRBJ2-5; TRBD2 is a possible D gene (5 bases). V lost 1 base and J lost 5, with 9 bases in between. CDR1 and CDR2 from the germline V gene are SGHNT and YYREEE (reference sequence). The CDR3 has 13 amino acids. The CDR3 sequence is CASSLRLMETQYF. CDR3 sequence (DNA): TGTGCCAGCAGCTTGAGACTAATGGAGACCCAGTACTTC.

This clone was recorded a few times. The chain combines TRBV30 with TRBJ2-5; D call uncertain. The J call may be mistaken, given a closer DNA end match to TRBJ2-7. CDR3 length equals 11 residues. Germline CDR1 reads GTSNPN; CDR2 reads SVGIG (reference sequence). The CDR3 DNA follows: TGTGCCTGGAGTGAGCGCTACGAGCAGTACTTC. This codes for CAWSERYEQYF.

The rearrangement links TRBV6-6 to TRBJ1-5; tentative D call: TRBD1 (6 bases). This CDR3 is built from 15 residues. Germline V lookup: CDR1 MNHNY, CDR2 SVGAGI (reference sequence). V lost 3 bases, J lost 6 bases, and 15 bases lay in between. The CDR3 region is CASSYHRAVGQPQHF. The CDR3 nucleotides read TGTGCCAGCAGTTATCACAGGGCGGTGGGTCAGCCCCAGCATTTT.

The V call is TRBV15, the J call TRBJ1-5, with TRBD1 identical over 9 bases. The CDR3 has 13 residues. V shed 8 bases and J 6 bases; nucleotides not matched to a gene: 5. Germline-derived CDR1 and CDR2 are LNHNV and YYDKDF (reference sequence). CDR3 protein: CATGDREAQPQHF. DNA for the CDR3: TGTGCCACCGGGGACAGGGAGGCTCAGCCCCAGCATTTT.

This chain links TRBV6-4 with TRBJ2-3, with a possible D match to TRBD1 (5 bases). Germline V gene lookup returns CDR1 MRHNA and CDR2 SNTAGT. The CDR3 is 17 residues long. Trimming removed 3 bases at V and 0 bases at J, with 16 bases between. CDR3 coding DNA: TGTGCCAGCAGTGATGATGGGCCAGGGTCCAGCACAGATACGCAGTATTTT. Residues: CASSDDGPGSSTDTQYF.

The chain is built from TRBV5-6 and TRBJ1-3; D gene ambiguous. Germline V gene sequence: CDR1 SGHDT, CDR2 YYEEEE. Trimming removed 0 bases at V and 4 bases at J, with 5 bases between. The CDR3 has 13 residues. The CDR3, as DNA: TGTGCCAGCAGCTTGGAACAGGGAAACACCATATATTTT. Its translation: CASSLEQGNTIYF.

V usage is TRBV2 and J usage is TRBJ2-4, with a tentative D call TRBD2 (5 bases). Trimming took off 7 bases at V and 7 bases at J, with 11 bases between the two ends. This CDR3 is 12 amino acids long. Germline values: CDR1 SNHLY, CDR2 FYNNEI. The CDR3 DNA reads TGTGCCAGCACCGGTGAGGGTAACATTCAGTACTTC. Translation: CASTGEGNIQYF.

The CDR3, as DNA: TGTGCCAGCAGCGGGGGACTAGCGGGACGGTACGAGCAGTACTTC. It encodes CASSGGLAGRYEQYF. The rearrangement links TRBV21-1 to TRBJ2-7; the table's D call, TRBD2, has no DNA check behind it. TRBV21-1 is shown as a pseudogene. The CDR3 is 15 amino acids.

The rearrangement uses TRBV10-3 and TRBJ1-5; D possibly corresponds to TRBD1 (6 bases). Germline loops: CDR1 ENHRY, CDR2 SYGVKD. Trimming left V 3 bases short and J 6 bases short, with 9 bases between. The length of the CDR3 is 13 residues. This chain's CDR3 is CAISEQGGQPQHF. The DNA of the CDR3 is TGTGCCATCAGTGAACAGGGCGGTCAGCCCCAGCATTTT.

This clone was counted only a few times. V usage is TRBV19 and J usage is TRBJ1-5; D is possibly TRBD1 (6 bases). Germline-derived CDR1 and CDR2 are LNHDA and SQIVND (reference sequence). The length of the CDR3 is 12 residues. Trimming took off 8 bases at V and 2 bases at J, with 7 bases between the two ends. In DNA form, the CDR3 reads TGTGCCAGTTGGGGGCGCAATCAGCCCCAGCATTTT. Protein product: CASWGRNQPQHF.

In this sample, this clone turned up a few times. The chain couples TRBV27 to TRBJ2-1; a possible D gene is TRBD2 (6 bases). The CDR3 spans 12 residues. V was clipped by 6 bases and J by 8 bases, with 11 bases between them. Germline loops: CDR1 MNHEY, CDR2 SMNVEV (reference sequence). The CDR3 DNA reads TGTGCCAGCAGCTGGTGGGGGGATGAGCAGTTCTTC. Residues: CASSWWGDEQFF.

This clone came up a few times. The CDR3 reads CSARDLAEQFF. CDR3 DNA: TGCAGTGCTAGAGATTTGGCTGAGCAGTTCTTC. This chain uses TRBV20-1 with TRBJ2-1; no clear D gene. Per germline, CDR1 DFQATT and CDR2 SNEGSKA (reference sequence). V lost 0 bases and J 9 bases, leaving 6 bases between the germline ends. CDR3 size: 11 residues.

This clone has just a few counts. The chain combines TRBV4-2 with TRBJ2-2; 8 bases are shared with TRBD1. Losses at the gene ends were 0 bases for V and 0 bases for J; bases not matched to a gene: 15. Per germline, CDR1 LGHNA and CDR2 YNFKEQ. This CDR3 contains 21 residues. This CDR3 reads CASSQDGVGRQGATNTGELFF. The CDR3 nucleotides read TGTGCCAGCAGCCAAGATGGGGTAGGGAGGCAGGGGGCGACGAACACCGGGGAGCTGTTTTTT.

This clone was counted a few times. CDR3 protein: CASSLLRGGTEAFF. The CDR3 DNA follows: TGCGCCAGCAGCCTTCTCAGGGGTGGTACTGAAGCTTTCTTT. The V and J genes are TRBV10-1 and TRBJ1-1; maybe TRBD1 (6 bases). Looked up from germline, CDR1 is WNHNN and CDR2 is SYGVQD (reference sequence). The CDR3 loop spans 14 amino acids. Trimming shortened V by 6 bases and J by 5 bases, and 16 bases separated the two germline ends.

This clone was seen only a few times. This sequence joins TRBV28 and TRBJ1-2; D is unresolved. The CDR3 has 16 residues. V was shortened by 1 base and J by 0 bases, with 12 bases between the two germline ends. Germline V gene sequence: CDR1 MDHEN, CDR2 SYDVKM. The CDR3 bases are TGTGCCAGCAGTTTATTAGGCGGCAGACCTAACTATGGCTACACCTTC. The encoded protein is CASSLLGGRPNYGYTF.

This clone was counted between two and nine times. The chain has TRBV19 and TRBJ2-6, with 9 bases matching TRBD2. Germline CDR1 and CDR2: LNHDA and SQIVND (reference sequence). The CDR3 length is 18 residues. Trimming removed 9 bases from V and 1 base from J; junction bases left unmatched: 13. In DNA, the CDR3 is TGTGCCAGCACATTAGTAGCGGGAGTTAGTTCTGGGGCCAACGTCCTGACTTTC. Translated: CASTLVAGVSSGANVLTF.

This clone came up a few times. The chain recombines TRBV5-1 with TRBJ2-7, with 8 nucleotides matching TRBD1. The germline V gene has CDR1 SGHRS and CDR2 YFSETQ. After removal of 5 bases from V and 4 bases from J, the junction contained 11 bases not matched to a gene. The CDR3 runs to 15 residues. The CDR3 protein is CASSIRDRPPYEQYF. DNA of the CDR3: TGCGCCAGCAGTATCCGGGACAGGCCCCCGTACGAGCAGTACTTC.

This clone was seen more than once but under ten times. The chain employs TRBV2 and TRBJ1-2, with D perhaps matching TRBD1 (6 bases). Per germline, CDR1 SNHLY and CDR2 FYNNEI. The CDR3 length is 15 residues. Trimming removed 3 bases from V and 0 bases from J, with 11 bases in between. The CDR3 loop reads CASSEGAVSNYGYTF. CDR3 sequence (DNA): TGTGCCAGCAGTGAGGGGGCAGTCTCTAACTATGGCTACACCTTC.

This clone came up a few times. The chain couples TRBV6-4 to TRBJ2-1; 9 bases fit TRBD2. This CDR3 is 14 amino acids long. Losses at the gene ends were 5 bases for V and 3 bases for J; bases not matched to a gene: 2. Looked up from germline, CDR1 is MRHNA and CDR2 is SNTAGT. The CDR3 region is CASSLTSGYNEQFF. DNA of the CDR3: TGTGCCAGCAGTTTGACTAGCGGCTACAATGAGCAGTTCTTC.

The table lists this clone with a few counts. The rearrangement uses TRBV6-6 and TRBJ1-3; 8 nucleotides agree with TRBD1. With 6 bases clipped from V and 2 bases from J, the junction kept 9 bases outside the gene matches. The germline gives CDR1 MNHNY, CDR2 SVGAGI (reference sequence). The CDR3 is made up of 16 amino acids. The CDR3: CASRRTGSLAGNTIYF. CDR3 sequence (DNA): TGTGCCAGCAGACGGACAGGGAGTTTGGCTGGAAACACCATATATTTT.

This clone showed up just a few times. The rearrangement joins TRBV7-8 to TRBJ1-5, with TRBD1 matching over 10 bases. This CDR3 contains 15 residues. Per the germline V gene, CDR1 is SGHVS and CDR2 is FQNEAQ. Unmatched junction bases numbered 2, after V lost 1 base and J lost 5 bases. The CDR3 nucleotides are TGTGCCAGCAGCTTAGTCGGACAGGGGGATCAGCCCCAGCATTTT. Protein product: CASSLVGQGDQPQHF.

This clone has only a few counts. J is TRBJ2-7 and V is TRBV20-1; D uncertain. The CDR3 has 11 amino acids. Germline CDR1 is DFQATT and CDR2 is SNEGSKA (reference sequence). V shed 6 bases and J shed 5 bases, with 11 bases lying between them. The CDR3 sequence is CSAPLAHEQYF. The CDR3 nucleotides are TGCAGTGCCCCTCTCGCGCACGAGCAGTACTTC.

V gene TRBV2 combines with J gene TRBJ1-1; tentatively, D is TRBD1 (6 bases). Germline V gene lookup returns CDR1 SNHLY and CDR2 FYNNEI. V was shortened by 6 bases and J by 1 base, with 15 bases between the two germline ends. The CDR3 contains 15 residues. The CDR3 nucleotides read TGTGCCAGCAGATCGTATCGACAGGCGAACACTGAAGCTTTCTTT. This encodes CASRSYRQANTEAFF.